This entry lists 12 T cell receptor beta chains sequenced from one sample in a study of breast tumors, draining lymph nodes, adjacent tissues. TCRdb independently ran MiXCR on the multiplex PCR reads; one entry per CDR3 protein. Among tens of thousands of distinct CDR3 sequences, roughly 55% were seen once, and the ten largest hold 14%. The specimen was breast tumor tissue. The receptors were gathered from a female donor with breast cancer. Some clones in this sample may be carry-over from other donors' samples.

This clonotype was detected many times. V gene TRBV13 combines with J gene TRBJ2-1, with TRBD2 matching over 11 bases. Unmatched junction bases numbered 7, after V lost 5 bases and J lost 4 bases. CDR1 PRHDT and CDR2 FYEKMQ come from the germline V gene (reference sequence). This CDR3 comprises 16 residues. The CDR3 coding sequence is TGTGCCAGCAGCGGACGACTAGCGGGGATTTACAATGAGCAGTTCTTC. It is translated as CASSGRLAGIYNEQFF.

The V gene is TRBV7-3, the J gene TRBJ2-7; tentatively, D is TRBD1 or TRBD2 (5 bases each). Trimming left V 5 bases short and J 6 bases short, with 11 bases between. This CDR3 has 12 amino acids. The germline gives CDR1 SGHTA, CDR2 FQGTGA. The CDR3: CASSLGDGEQYF. The DNA for the CDR3 is TGTGCCAGCAGCCTAGGGGACGGCGAGCAGTACTTC.

Details on this clonotype: One junction end disagrees with the germline gene, perhaps due to a read error. For the CDR3, the DNA is TGTGCTAGCAGCTTTAGGCCGGGAGAAAAACTGTTTTTT. This sequence encodes CASSFRPGEKLFF. The rearrangement joins TRBV7-7 to TRBJ1-4; D gene unclear. Germline-derived CDR1 and CDR2 are SSHAT and FNYEAQ (reference sequence). The CDR3 has 13 amino acids. Full variable domain (outside the CDR3, taken from reference TRBV7-7 and TRBJ1-4): GAGVSQSPRYKVTKRGQDVTLRCDPISSHATLYWYQQALGQGPEFLTYFNYEAQPDKSGLPSDRFSAERPEGSISTLTIQRTEQRDSAMYRCASSFRPGEKLFFGSGTQLSVL.

This clonotype is labeled as medium-sized. The chain links TRBV20-1 to TRBJ2-7; TRBD2 matches at 7 bases. Germline V CDR1 and CDR2: DFQATT, SNEGSKA (reference sequence). Trimming took 6 bases from V and 4 from J; bases not matched to a gene: 9. The CDR3 runs 13 residues. In nucleotides, the CDR3 is TGCAGTGCAAGAACCGGGAGGATGTACGAGCAGTACTTC. Translating gives CSARTGRMYEQYF.

This clonotype appeared many times. The chain couples TRBV6-1 to TRBJ1-1, with D unresolved. Trimming cost V 6 bases and J 1 base, with 9 bases left between them. The CDR3 is 13 amino acids. The germline V gene encodes CDR1 MNHNS and CDR2 SASEGT. The CDR3 loop reads CASRERKNTEAFF. The CDR3 DNA reads as TGTGCCAGCAGGGAACGGAAGAACACTGAAGCTTTCTTT.

The chain couples TRBV29-1 to TRBJ2-3, with TRBD2 matching 7 bases. The ends lost 6 bases at V and 6 bases at J; junction bases unmatched: 6. The CDR3 length is 12 residues. The V gene's germline CDR1 is SQVTM and CDR2 ANQGSEA. The CDR3, as DNA: TGCAGCGTAAGAGCGGGATTGGATACGCAGTATTTT. It is translated as CSVRAGLDTQYF.

This clonotype has a count of ten or more. A read error may explain this, as a much larger clone is one base away. The CDR3 DNA reads as TGTGCCAGCAGACCCAACAGGGGAAATTCACCCCTCCACTTT. It specifies CASRPNRGNSPLHF. The chain uses TRBV6-5 and TRBJ1-6, with 7 positions matching TRBD1. V shed 6 bases, J shed 7 bases, and the junction held 6 bases outside the gene matches. Germline V gives CDR1 MNHEY, CDR2 SVGAGI. The CDR3 runs to 14 residues.

The chain is built from TRBV24-1 and TRBJ2-1; TRBD2 is a possible D gene (6 bases). Germline values: CDR1 KGHDR, CDR2 SFDVKD. The V and J ends lost 3 bases and 4 bases respectively, with 15 bases between them. The CDR3 is 16 residues long. In DNA, the CDR3 is TGTGCCACCAGTGATCCCTCGACCCGGGGGTACAATGAGCAGTTCTTC. Translation gives CATSDPSTRGYNEQFF.

This chain joins TRBV7-3 and TRBJ2-1, with a weak D call TRBD1 (5 bases). With 9 bases removed from V and 5 bases from J, the gap between germline ends came to 14 bases. Germline loops: CDR1 SGHTA, CDR2 FQGTGA. CDR3 length equals 13 residues. The chain's CDR3 is CASRFRVDNEQFF. The CDR3 nucleotides read TGTGCCAGTAGATTCAGGGTCGACAATGAGCAGTTCTTC.

The gene calls are TRBV30 and TRBJ2-1; D not resolved. This CDR3 comprises 12 residues. CDR1 is GTSNPN and CDR2 is SVGIG in the germline V gene (reference sequence). The V end lost 2 bases, the J end lost 6 bases, and 8 bases lay between the germline ends. CDR3 amino acids: CAWSLPPNEQFF. CDR3 sequence (DNA): TGTGCCTGGAGTTTGCCCCCCAATGAGCAGTTCTTC.

V usage is TRBV5-1 and J usage is TRBJ2-2, with D possibly being TRBD1 (6 bases). The CDR3 sequence is 13 residues long. Germline V gene sequence: CDR1 SGHRS, CDR2 YFSETQ. V shed 1 base and J shed 8 bases, with 9 bases lying between them. The CDR3 reads CASSLSGTGELFF. The CDR3, as DNA: TGCGCCAGCAGCTTGTCAGGGACAGGGGAGCTGTTTTTT.

This chain uses TRBV7-2 with TRBJ1-5, with D possibly matching TRBD1 (6 bases). Germline loops: CDR1 SGHTA, CDR2 FQGNSA. The V gene lost 1 base and the J gene lost 6 bases, with 22 bases spanning the gap. The CDR3 sequence is 18 residues long. The CDR3 DNA reads TGTGCCAGCAGCTTAGGGTGGGGGGCGAGCTCTCTTCTTCAGCCCCAGCATTTT. As protein: CASSLGWGASSLLQPQHF.